This T cell receptor (beta chain) was obtained from a study of spatial heterogeneity in lung cancer. Every individual TCR cDNA molecule carried its own unique molecular identifier, which allowed correction of PCR and sequencing errors. TCRdb independently ran MiXCR on the 5' RACE reads; one entry per CDR3 protein. Seen here are roughly 38,000 distinct CDR3 sequences, 3.1% observed once, and the top ten hold around 34%. As for time point: sample taken at primary tumor resection. This clonotype was counted between two and nine times. The source is a male donor with early-stage non-small cell lung cancer. Sequenced here: normal lung tissue next to the tumor, sampled at surgery.

The CDR3 region has the DNA TGTGCCAACCTAGCGGGCCCAGGGTACGAGCAGTACTTC. Residues: CANLAGPGYEQYF. The gene calls are TRBV10-3 and TRBJ2-7, with TRBD2 matching over 8 bases. The CDR3 sequence is 13 residues long. Per the germline V gene, CDR1 is ENHRY and CDR2 is SYGVKD. Trimming removed 10 bases from V and 4 bases from J; junction bases left unmatched: 9.